A single sample is the source of the 27 T cell receptor beta chains below, sequenced in a study of cytomegalovirus exposure and HLA in healthy donors. PCR was performed using 60 Vbeta and 13 Jbeta primers. Sequenced by immunoSEQ multiplex PCR; TCRdb stores in-frame clones only, minus some. The sample holds over 110,000 clones, around 79% seen once. Input material: PBMCs. Receptors were obtained from a female donor in good health and CMV-seronegative.

Comments on this clone: The junction does not match germline at one end; this may be a read error. The rearrangement uses TRBV10-3 and TRBJ2-7; 11 bases agree with TRBD1. Germline loops: CDR1 ENHRY, CDR2 SYGVKD. The CDR3 consists of 15 residues. The CDR3 sequence is CAIRELGQGGEEQYF. CDR3 DNA: TGTGCCATCAGGGAGTTGGGACAGGGGGGGGAAGAGCAGTACTTC.

The chain has TRBV30 and TRBJ2-1; no reliable D call. The CDR3 is 14 residues long. Germline values: CDR1 GTSNPN, CDR2 SVGIG (reference sequence). The V gene lost 1 base and the J gene lost 2 bases, with 9 bases spanning the gap. The CDR3 loop reads CAWSAGGAYNEQFF. CDR3 sequence (DNA): TGTGCCTGGAGTGCTGGCGGAGCCTACAATGAGCAGTTCTTC.

In DNA form, the CDR3 reads TGTGCCAGCAGTTGGACTAGCGGGAGGAACGAGCAGTACTTC. Translated: CASSWTSGRNEQYF. The J gene is TRBJ2-7, the V gene TRBV6-5, with 14 nucleotides matching TRBD2. CDR3 length: 14 residues. Germline V gene lookup returns CDR1 MNHEY and CDR2 SVGAGI. V gave up 4 bases and J gave up 5 bases; unmatched junction bases: 1.

This rearrangement joins TRBV30 to TRBJ1-5, with D perhaps TRBD1 (6 bases). The CDR3 is 14 residues long. V lost 0 bases to trimming and J lost 5 bases, with 11 bases between them. The V gene's germline CDR1 is GTSNPN and CDR2 SVGIG (reference sequence). The CDR3 spells CAWSVPGDYQPQHF. The CDR3 coding sequence is TGTGCCTGGAGTGTCCCAGGGGATTATCAGCCCCAGCATTTT.

This sequence joins TRBV9 and TRBJ2-7, with 7 bases identical to TRBD1. V lost 0 bases and J lost 2; bases outside the gene matches: 5. Per the germline V gene, CDR1 is SGDLS and CDR2 is YYNGEE. This CDR3 has 15 amino acids. The CDR3 DNA is TGTGCCAGCAGCGTAGCTGGGGACAGCGCCTACGAGCAGTACTTC. Encoded protein: CASSVAGDSAYEQYF.

This clone showed up many times. V is TRBV27 and J is TRBJ1-2; D possibly corresponds to TRBD1 (5 bases). Germline lookup yields CDR1 MNHEY and CDR2 SMNVEV (reference sequence). CDR3 size: 14 residues. The germline V and J ends were trimmed by 2 bases and 2 bases, with 9 bases remaining between them. CDR3 bases: TGTGCCAGCAGTTTAGAGGCAGGGAACTATGGCTACACCTTC. Translation: CASSLEAGNYGYTF.

The DNA of the CDR3 is TGTGCCAGCAGCCCAAGGGACACTCGCACAGATACGCAGTATTTT. Translation gives CASSPRDTRTDTQYF. V and J are TRBV7-6 and TRBJ2-3; possible D gene TRBD1, 6 bases. Germline assignment: CDR1 SGHVS and CDR2 FNYEAQ. V was trimmed by 5 bases and J by 1 base, leaving 13 bases between them. This CDR3 contains 15 residues.

The sample holds a few counts of this clone. The chain couples TRBV5-6 to TRBJ1-1; TRBD1 might be the D (5 bases). There are 15 residues in the CDR3. Trimming took 4 bases from V and 6 from J, leaving 19 bases between them. Germline lookup yields CDR1 SGHDT and CDR2 YYEEEE. The CDR3 DNA is TGTGCCAGCAGCACTGGACCAGGGAATTTCGCTGAAGCTTTCTTT. Residues: CASSTGPGNFAEAFF.

The chain links TRBV6-4 to TRBJ2-4, with D possibly matching TRBD2 (6 bases). Germline CDR1 is MRHNA and CDR2 is SNTAGT. The CDR3 totals 16 residues. Trimming took off 7 bases at V and 3 bases at J, with 19 bases between the two ends. The CDR3 nucleotides are TGTGCCAGCAACTGGAGGGCCCCCCTGGACAAAAACATTCAGTACTTC. Translating it yields CASNWRAPLDKNIQYF.

The V and J genes are TRBV2 and TRBJ2-7, with TRBD2 matching 15 bases. From germline, CDR1 is SNHLY and CDR2 FYNNEI. After removal of 6 bases from V and 4 bases from J, the junction contained 4 bases not matched to a gene. This CDR3 has 15 residues. CDR3 loop: CASRAGLAGGYEQYF. The CDR3 bases are TGTGCCAGCAGGGCGGGACTAGCGGGAGGATACGAGCAGTACTTC.

The V call is TRBV7-2, the J call TRBJ2-1; no clear D. CDR1 is SGHTA and CDR2 is FQGNSA in the germline V gene. The V end lost 1 base, the J end lost 6 bases, and 10 bases lay between the germline ends. The CDR3 runs 14 residues. CDR3: CASSLGRFGNEQFF. In nucleotides, the CDR3 is TGTGCCAGCAGCTTAGGCAGGTTCGGCAATGAGCAGTTCTTC.

The chain combines TRBV5-5 with TRBJ2-6; TRBD1 aligns across 8 bases. The CDR3 length is 17 residues. Trimming at V came to 4 bases and at J to 0 bases, leaving 6 bases not matched to a gene. In germline, CDR1 is SGHKS, CDR2 YYEKEE (reference sequence). As DNA, the CDR3 is TGTGCCAGCAGCCCAGGGACAGGAGGCTCTGGGGCCAACGTCCTGACTTTC. Protein product: CASSPGTGGSGANVLTF.

The rearrangement joins TRBV18 to TRBJ2-2, with D unclear. The CDR3 spans 14 residues. CDR1 KGHSH and CDR2 LQKENI come from the germline V gene. V dropped 4 bases and J dropped 1 base, with 7 bases sitting between them. CDR3 sequence reads: CASSLFGNTGELFF. The CDR3 DNA follows: TGTGCCAGCTCACTTTTCGGGAACACCGGGGAGCTGTTTTTT. Full variable domain (remainder filled in from reference TRBV18 and TRBJ2-2): NAGVMQNPRHLVRRRGQEARLRCSPMKGHSHVYWYRQLPEEGLKFMVYLQKENIIDESGMPKERFSAEFPKEGPSILRIQQVVRGDSAAYFCASSLFGNTGELFFGEGSRLTVL.

This chain links TRBV6-6 with TRBJ2-3; tentative D call: TRBD1 (5 bases). From germline, CDR1 is MNHNY and CDR2 SVGAGI (reference sequence). V lost 2 bases, J lost 5 bases, and 11 bases lay in between. This CDR3 is 14 amino acids long. Written as DNA, the CDR3 is TGTGCCAGCAGTTACAGGGTCAGGGAAGATACGCAGTATTTT. Residues: CASSYRVREDTQYF.

The chain uses TRBV11-3 and TRBJ1-6; D is uncertain. The germline V gene encodes CDR1 SGHNT and CDR2 YENEEA. Trimming took off 5 bases at V and 7 bases at J, with 9 bases between the two ends. There are 13 residues in the CDR3. The CDR3 coding sequence is TGTGCCAGCAGCCCCACCCAGAATTCACCCCTCCACTTT. Translating gives CASSPTQNSPLHF.

This chain links TRBV14 with TRBJ2-5, with D maybe TRBD2 (6 bases). The end of the DNA aligns better with TRBJ2-7, so the J call may be wrong. CDR1 is SGHDN, CDR2 FVKESK, per germline. This CDR3 spans 13 amino acids. CDR3 DNA: TGTGCCAGCAGCTCCCGGGACTTTTACGAGCAGTACTTC. Residues: CASSSRDFYEQYF.

The CDR3 region has the DNA TGTGCCAGTAATGACAGGGGGAATTCACCCCTCCACTTT. Protein product: CASNDRGNSPLHF. The V and J genes are TRBV19 and TRBJ1-6; 9 bases are a match to TRBD1. Germline lookup yields CDR1 LNHDA and CDR2 SQIVND (reference sequence). The V segment lost 7 bases and the J segment 7 bases; nucleotides outside the gene matches: 2. The length of the CDR3 is 13 residues.

This clone has just one count. The chain is built from TRBV4-3 and TRBJ2-5; D is undetermined. Germline assignment: CDR1 LGHNA and CDR2 YSLEER. The V gene lost 4 bases and the J gene lost 3 bases, with 12 bases spanning the gap. This CDR3 has 14 amino acids. CDR3 nucleotide sequence: TGCGCCAGCAGCCCAAGATTACAGAAAGAGACCCAGTACTTC. Protein sequence: CASSPRLQKETQYF.

CDR3 protein: CASTAVSGRAGETQYF. DNA of the CDR3: TGTGCCAGCACTGCGGTGAGCGGGAGGGCCGGGGAGACCCAGTACTTC. The chain joins TRBV2 to TRBJ2-5; 10 nucleotides line up with TRBD2. CDR1 SNHLY and CDR2 FYNNEI come from the germline V gene. V lost 7 bases, J lost 5 bases, and 13 bases stayed unmatched. The CDR3 contains 16 residues.

J is TRBJ2-1 and V is TRBV30; TRBD2 agrees at 8 bases. CDR1 and CDR2 (germline): GTSNPN, SVGIG (reference sequence). Germline trimming cut 0 bases from V and 6 bases from J; bases unmatched to any gene: 1. The CDR3 runs 13 residues. CDR3 sequence: CAWSVGRVNEQFF. CDR3 bases: TGTGCCTGGAGTGTCGGGAGGGTCAATGAGCAGTTCTTC.

The chain uses TRBV29-1 and TRBJ2-1; 9 bases agree with TRBD2. The J segment lost 7 bases and the V segment lost 5 bases, leaving 6 bases of the junction unmatched. Germline CDR1 reads SQVTM; CDR2 reads ANQGSEA. The CDR3 totals 13 residues. The CDR3 region is CSVNPGLANEQFF. In DNA, the CDR3 is TGCAGCGTTAACCCGGGACTAGCAAATGAGCAGTTCTTC.

This chain joins TRBV27 and TRBJ2-3; 8 bases fit TRBD2. This CDR3 spans 18 amino acids. J gave up 4 bases and V 3 bases, and 15 bases lay outside the gene matches. Germline V gene sequence: CDR1 MNHEY, CDR2 SMNVEV (reference sequence). CDR3 sequence: CASSFNLDGRAGADTQYF. CDR3 nucleotides: TGTGCCAGCAGTTTCAATCTGGACGGGAGGGCTGGAGCAGATACGCAGTATTTT.

The chain uses TRBV6-1 and TRBJ2-1, with a weak D call TRBD2 (6 bases). The CDR3 is 12 residues long. V was clipped by 7 bases and J by 4 bases, with 8 bases between them. In germline, CDR1 is MNHNS, CDR2 SASEGT. CDR3 bases: TGTGCCAGCACGACTAGTTACAATGAGCAGTTCTTC. Protein sequence: CASTTSYNEQFF.

The gene calls are TRBV5-4 and TRBJ1-2; a possible D gene is TRBD1 (5 bases). Germline V gene data show CDR1 as SGHNT and CDR2 as YYREEE (reference sequence). The CDR3 spans 15 residues. The V gene lost 4 bases and the J gene lost 8 bases, with 21 bases spanning the gap. The CDR3 coding sequence is TGTGCCAGCAGCCTCCAGGCAGGGAGGAAAGGCGGCTACACCTTC. This translates into CASSLQAGRKGGYTF.

The chain carries TRBV6-5 and TRBJ1-1; maybe TRBD1 (6 bases). CDR3 length equals 14 residues. CDR1 and CDR2 from the germline V gene are MNHEY and SVGAGI. Trimming removed 6 bases from V and 6 bases from J, with 17 bases in between. The CDR3 spells CASRSPSGDPEAFF. The CDR3 nucleotides are TGTGCCAGCAGATCTCCTTCAGGGGATCCTGAAGCTTTCTTT.

The CDR3 sequence: CSVVVGANEQFF. The CDR3 DNA sequence: TGCAGCGTTGTCGTGGGAGCGAATGAGCAGTTCTTC. The V call is TRBV29-1, the J call TRBJ2-1, with D tentatively TRBD2 (5 bases). The CDR3 covers 12 residues. Trimming took 4 bases from V and 7 from J, leaving 11 bases between them. Germline V gene data show CDR1 as SQVTM and CDR2 as ANQGSEA.

This rearrangement joins TRBV10-1 to TRBJ1-5; D uncertain. Germline V CDR1 and CDR2: WNHNN, SYGVQD (reference sequence). Trimming cost V 0 bases and J 6 bases, with 6 bases left between them. This CDR3 is 13 amino acids long. The CDR3 protein is CASSESTPQPQHF. CDR3 nucleotide sequence: TGCGCCAGCAGTGAGTCTACACCTCAGCCCCAGCATTTT.